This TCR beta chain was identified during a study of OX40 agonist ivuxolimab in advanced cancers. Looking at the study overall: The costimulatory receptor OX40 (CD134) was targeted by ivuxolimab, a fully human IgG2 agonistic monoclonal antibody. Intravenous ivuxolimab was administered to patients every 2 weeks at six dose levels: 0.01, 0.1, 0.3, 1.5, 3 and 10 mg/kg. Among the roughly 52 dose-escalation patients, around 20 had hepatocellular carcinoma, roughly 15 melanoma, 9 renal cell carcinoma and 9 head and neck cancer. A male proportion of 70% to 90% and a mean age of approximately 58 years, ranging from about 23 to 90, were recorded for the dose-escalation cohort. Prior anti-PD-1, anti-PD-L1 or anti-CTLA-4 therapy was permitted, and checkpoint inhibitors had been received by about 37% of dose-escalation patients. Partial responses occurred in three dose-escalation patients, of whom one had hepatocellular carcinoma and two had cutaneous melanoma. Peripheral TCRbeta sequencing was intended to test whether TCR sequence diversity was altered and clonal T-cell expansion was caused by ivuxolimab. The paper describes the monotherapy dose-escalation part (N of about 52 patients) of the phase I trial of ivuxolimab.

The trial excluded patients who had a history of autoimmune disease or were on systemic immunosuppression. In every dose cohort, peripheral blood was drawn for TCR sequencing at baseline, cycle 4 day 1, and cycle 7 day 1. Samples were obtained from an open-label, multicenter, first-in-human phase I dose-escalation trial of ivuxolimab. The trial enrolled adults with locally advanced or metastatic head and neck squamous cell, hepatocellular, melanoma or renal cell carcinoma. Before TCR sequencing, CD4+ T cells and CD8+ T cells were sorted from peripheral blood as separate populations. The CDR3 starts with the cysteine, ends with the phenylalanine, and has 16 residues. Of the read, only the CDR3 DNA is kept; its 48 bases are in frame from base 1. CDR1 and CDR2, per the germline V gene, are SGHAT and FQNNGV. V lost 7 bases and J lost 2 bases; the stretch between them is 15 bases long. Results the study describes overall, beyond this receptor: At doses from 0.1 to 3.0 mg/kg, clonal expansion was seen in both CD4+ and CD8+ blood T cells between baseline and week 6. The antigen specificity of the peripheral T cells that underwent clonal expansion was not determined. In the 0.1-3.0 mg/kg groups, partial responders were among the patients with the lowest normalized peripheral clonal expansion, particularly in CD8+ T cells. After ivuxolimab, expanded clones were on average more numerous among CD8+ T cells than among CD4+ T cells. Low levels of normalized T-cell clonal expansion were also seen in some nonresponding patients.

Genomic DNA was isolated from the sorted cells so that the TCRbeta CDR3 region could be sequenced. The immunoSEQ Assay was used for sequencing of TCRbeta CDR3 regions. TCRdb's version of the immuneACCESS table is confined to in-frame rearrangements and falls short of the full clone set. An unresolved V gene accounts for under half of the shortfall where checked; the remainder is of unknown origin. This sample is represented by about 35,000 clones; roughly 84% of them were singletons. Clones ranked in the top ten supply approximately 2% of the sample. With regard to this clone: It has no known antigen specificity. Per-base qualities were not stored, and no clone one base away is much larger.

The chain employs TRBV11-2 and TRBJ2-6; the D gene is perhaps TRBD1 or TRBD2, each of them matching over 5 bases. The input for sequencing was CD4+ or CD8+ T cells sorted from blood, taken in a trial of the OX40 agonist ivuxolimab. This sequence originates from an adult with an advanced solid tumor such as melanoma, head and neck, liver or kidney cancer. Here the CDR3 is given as CASTLEWGTGANVLTF. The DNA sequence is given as TGTGCCAGCACCCTAGAGTGGGGGACTGGGGCCAACGTCCTGACTTTC.